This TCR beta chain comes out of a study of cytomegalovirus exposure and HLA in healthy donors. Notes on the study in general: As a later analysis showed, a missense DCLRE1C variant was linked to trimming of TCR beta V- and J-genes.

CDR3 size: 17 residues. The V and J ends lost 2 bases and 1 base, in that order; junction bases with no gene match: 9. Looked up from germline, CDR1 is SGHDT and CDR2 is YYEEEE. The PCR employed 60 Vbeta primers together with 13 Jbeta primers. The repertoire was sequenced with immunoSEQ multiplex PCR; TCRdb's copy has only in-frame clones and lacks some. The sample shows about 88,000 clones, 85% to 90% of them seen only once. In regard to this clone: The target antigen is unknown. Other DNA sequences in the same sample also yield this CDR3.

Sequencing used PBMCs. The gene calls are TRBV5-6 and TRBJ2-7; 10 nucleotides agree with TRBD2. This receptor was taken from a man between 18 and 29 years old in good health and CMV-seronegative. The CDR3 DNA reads TGTGCCAGCAGCTTAACGGAGCGGGAGGGGAAATCCTACGAGCAGTACTTC. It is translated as CASSLTEREGKSYEQYF. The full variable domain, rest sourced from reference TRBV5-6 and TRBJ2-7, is DAGVTQSPTHLIKTRGQQVTLRCSPKSGHDTVSWYQQALGQGPQFIFQYYEEEERQRGNFPDRFSGHQFPNYSSELNVNALLLGDSALYLCASSLTEREGKSYEQYFGPGTRLTVT.